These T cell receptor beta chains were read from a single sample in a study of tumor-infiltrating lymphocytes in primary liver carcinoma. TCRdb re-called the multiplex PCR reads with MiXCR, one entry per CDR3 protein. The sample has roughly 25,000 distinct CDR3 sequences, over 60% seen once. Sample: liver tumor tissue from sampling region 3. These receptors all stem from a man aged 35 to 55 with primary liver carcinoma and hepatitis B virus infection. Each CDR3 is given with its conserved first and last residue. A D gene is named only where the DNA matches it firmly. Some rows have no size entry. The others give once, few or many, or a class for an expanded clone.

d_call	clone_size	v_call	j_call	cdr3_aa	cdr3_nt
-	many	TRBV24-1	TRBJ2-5	CATSDIRGRKTQYF	TGTGCCACCAGTGATATCAGGGGGAGGAAGACCCAGTACTTC
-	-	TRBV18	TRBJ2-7	CASSPPHFSYEQNF	TGTGCCAGCTCACCACCGCACTTCTCCTACGAGCAGAACTTC
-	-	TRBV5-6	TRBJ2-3	CTSSLWRRTDTQYF	TGTACCAGCAGTTTGTGGCGGAGGACAGATACGCAGTATTTT
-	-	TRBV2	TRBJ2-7	CASSENRAISCEQYF	TGTGCCAGCAGTGAAAACAGGGCGATCTCCTGCGAGCAGTACTTC
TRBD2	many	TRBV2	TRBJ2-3	CASSGTSGIRGQYF	TGTGCCAGCAGTGGGACTAGCGGGATCAGGGGGCAGTATTTT
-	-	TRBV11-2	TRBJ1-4	CTNGKTPRGTNEKLFF	TGTACCAACGGCAAGACTCCACGAGGAACAAATGAAAAACTGTTTTTT
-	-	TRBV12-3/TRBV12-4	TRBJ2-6	CASTFINGFLSGANILTF	TGTGCCAGTACCTTTATTAACGGATTCCTCTCTGGGGCCAACATTCTGACTTTC
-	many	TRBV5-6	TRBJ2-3	CASSLGSVSTDTQYF	TGTGCCAGCAGCTTGGGGTCTGTGAGCACAGATACGCAGTATTTT
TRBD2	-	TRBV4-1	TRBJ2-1	CATSQRRTGGRNEQFF	TGCGCCACCAGCCAAAGGAGGACTGGCGGGAGAAATGAGCAGTTCTTT
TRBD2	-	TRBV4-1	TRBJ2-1	CASSQGGGRFYDEQFF	TGCGCCAGCAGCCAAGGCGGGGGGCGTTTTTACGATGAGCAGTTCTTC
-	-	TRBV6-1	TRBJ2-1	CASTGSLNYNEHFF	TGCGCCAGCACTGGATCCCTCAACTATAATGAGCACTTCTTC
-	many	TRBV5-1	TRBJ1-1	CASTLGGSSTEAFF	TGCGCCAGCACCTTGGGGGGAAGCTCGACTGAAGCTTTCTTT
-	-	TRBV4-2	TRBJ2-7	CACNQGVNEQYF	TGTGCCTGTAACCAAGGTGTGAACGAGCAGTACTTC
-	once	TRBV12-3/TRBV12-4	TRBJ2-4	CASSLWGGADIAKCSQYF	TGTGCCAGCAGTTTATGGGGTGGGGCGGACATAGCCAAATGCTCTCAGTACTTC
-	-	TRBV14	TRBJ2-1	CASSHFLGGNNEQFF	TGTGCCAGCAGCCACTTCCTAGGGGGAAACAATGAGCAGTTCTTC
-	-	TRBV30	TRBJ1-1	CAWSVQWIATEAFF	TGTGCCTGGAGTGTACAGTGGATAGCCACTGAAGCTTTCTTT
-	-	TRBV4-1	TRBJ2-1	CAFSPLGNNNNEQFF	TGCGCCTTCAGCCCGCTCGGCAACAACAACAATGAGCAGTTCTTC
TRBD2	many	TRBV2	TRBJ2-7	CASSEAPAGSRHEQYF	TGTGCCAGCAGTGAAGCCCCAGCGGGATCCCGCCACGAGCAGTACTTC
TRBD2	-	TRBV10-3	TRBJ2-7	CGFTERSGLAGGFSYEQYF	TGTGGCTTCACCGAACGATCGGGACTAGCGGGAGGGTTCTCCTACGAGCAGTACTTC
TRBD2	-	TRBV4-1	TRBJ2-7	CASSQSLAESLYEQYF	TGCGCCAGCAGCCAATCCCTAGCGGAGTCACTTTATGAGCAATACTTC
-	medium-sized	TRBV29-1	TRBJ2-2	CSVEGVTGFTGELFF	TGCAGCGTTGAAGGGGTAACAGGTTTCACCGGGGAGCTGTTTTTT
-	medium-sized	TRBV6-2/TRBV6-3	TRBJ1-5	CASSYSRQDYSNQPQHF	TGTGCCAGCAGTTACTCGAGACAAGATTATAGCAATCAGCCCCAGCATTTT
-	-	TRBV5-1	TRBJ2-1	CASSLWLAEYNEQLF	TGCGCCAGCAGCTTGTGGTTAGCGGAATACAATGAGCAGCTCTTC
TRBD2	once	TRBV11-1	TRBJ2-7	CVSNLGGLAGLLQYF	TGTGTTAGCAACTTAGGGGGACTAGCGGGACTTCTTCAGTACTTC
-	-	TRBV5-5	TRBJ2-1	CASSPEQGSYNKLFF	TGTGCCAGCAGCCCTGAACAGGGTTCCTACAATAAGTTGTTCTTC
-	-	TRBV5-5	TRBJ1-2	CASSPGRAHYGCTF	TGTGCCAGCAGCCCTGGACGGGCCCACTATGGCTGCACCTTC
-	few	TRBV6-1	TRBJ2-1	CASISGFGSNEQFF	TGTGCCAGCATAAGCGGGTTTGGCTCAAATGAGCAGTTCTTC
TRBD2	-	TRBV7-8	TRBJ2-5	CASSLWTCGRETQYF	TGTGCCAGTAGCTTATGGACTTGCGGGAGAGAGACCCAGTACTTC
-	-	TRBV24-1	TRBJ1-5	CATSDSGDDQPQHF	TGTGCCACCAGTGATTCCGGAGACGATCAGCCCCAGCATTTT
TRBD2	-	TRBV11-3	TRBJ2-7	CASSGGGLARFYEQYF	TGTGCCAGCAGTGGGGGAGGACTAGCGAGATTCTACGAACAGTACTTC
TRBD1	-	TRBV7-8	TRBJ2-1	CASSSLETGGSYNEQFF	TGCGCCAGCAGCTCCCTTGAGACAGGGGGCTCCTACAATGAGCAGTTCTTC
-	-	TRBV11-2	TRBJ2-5	CASGQTPGEGEETQYF	TGTGCCAGCGGCCAAACCCCTGGCGAGGGGGAAGAGACCCAGTACTTC
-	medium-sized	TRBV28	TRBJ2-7	CASSLGGHVSYEQYF	TGTGCCAGCAGTTTGGGGGGGCATGTTTCCTACGAGCAGTACTTC
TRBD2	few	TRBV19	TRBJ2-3	CASSMGGGSSDTQYF	TGTGCCAGTAGTATGGGTGGCGGGAGTTCAGATACGCAGTATTTT
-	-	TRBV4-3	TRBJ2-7	CASSQDRETPDKQYF	TGCGCCAGTAGCCAAGATCGGGAGACTCCCGACAAGCAGTACTTC